The sequence of this T cell receptor beta chain was determined in a study of T cells in Graves' hyperthyroidism and ophthalmopathy. Diagnosis relied on clinical symptoms, serum thyroxine and TRAb, thyroid ultrasound and orbital computed tomography. Using RNA transcripts as the source, TCR beta CDR3 regions were amplified. The study used the HTBI primer set for a first-round RT-PCR of the TCR CDR3. MiXCR, applied by TCRdb to the multiplex PCR reads, yields one record per CDR3 protein. This sample has 380,000 or so distinct CDR3 sequences, with approximately 15% found just once. Per the germline V gene, CDR1 is SNHLY and CDR2 is FYNNEI. CDR3 length equals 14 residues. V lost 6 bases to trimming and J lost 2 bases, with 12 bases between them. This clonotype was detected ten times or more.

Sample: blood. The chain employs TRBV2 and TRBJ2-3; D not certain. The receptor was isolated from a young man with Graves' hyperthyroidism that later progressed to Graves' ophthalmopathy. The CDR3 sequence is CASSTGFFTDTQYF. CDR3 nucleotides: TGTGCCAGCAGCACCGGGTTTTTCACAGATACGCAGTATTTT. The whole variable domain, remainder taken from reference TRBV2 and TRBJ2-3, is EPEVTQTPSHQVTQMGQEVILRCVPISNHLYFYWYRQILGQKVEFLVSFYNNEISEKSEIFDDQFSVERPDGSNFTLKIRSTKLEDSAMYFCASSTGFFTDTQYFGPGTRLTVL.